These 7 T cell receptor beta chains came from one sample sequenced in a study of cytomegalovirus exposure and HLA in healthy donors. The PCR ran on 60 Vbeta and 13 Jbeta primers. Sequenced by immunoSEQ multiplex PCR; TCRdb stores in-frame clones only, minus some. The data show 87,000 or so clones, under 9% seen once. Sequencing was done on a sample of PBMCs. All receptors come from a man between 50 and 59 years old in good health and CMV-seronegative.

The rearrangement uses TRBV6-1 and TRBJ2-3; 11 nucleotides align to TRBD1. CDR3 size: 14 residues. With 9 bases clipped from V and 3 bases from J, the junction kept 5 bases outside the gene matches. In germline, CDR1 is MNHNS, CDR2 SASEGT. Here the CDR3 DNA reads TGTGCCAGTAGGGACAGGGGGAGGACAGATACGCAGTATTTT. Protein product: CASRDRGRTDTQYF.

This chain links TRBV21-1 with TRBJ1-5; the D segment call TRBD1 is taken from the table without a DNA check. TRBV21-1 is given as a pseudogene. This CDR3 comprises 16 residues. The CDR3 is CASSPRDRGEGQPQHF. DNA for the CDR3: TGTGCCAGCAGCCCCCGGGACAGGGGTGAGGGTCAGCCCCAGCATTTT.

In its sample, this clone was seen a few times. The chain uses TRBV28 and TRBJ1-2; 12 bases are a match to TRBD1. The length of the CDR3 is 15 residues. Looked up from germline, CDR1 is MDHEN and CDR2 is SYDVKM. Unmatched junction bases numbered 4, after V lost 5 bases and J lost 3 bases. CDR3 sequence reads: CASSPGTGGDYGYTF. CDR3 sequence (DNA): TGTGCCAGCAGTCCGGGGACAGGGGGCGACTATGGCTACACCTTC.

J is TRBJ1-1 and V is TRBV9; the D gene is possibly TRBD1 (5 bases). This CDR3 comprises 14 residues. CDR1 is SGDLS, CDR2 YYNGEE, per germline. Trimming shortened V by 5 bases and J by 3 bases, and 14 bases separated the two germline ends. CDR3 residues: CASSDGGVDTEAFF. CDR3 in DNA: TGTGCCAGCAGTGACGGGGGGGTGGACACTGAAGCTTTCTTT.

A few counts support this clone. The rearrangement uses TRBV2 and TRBJ2-7; a possible D gene is TRBD2 (6 bases). The CDR3 covers 13 residues. V was pared by 5 bases and J by 4 bases, with 12 bases between. Germline CDR1 SNHLY, CDR2 FYNNEI. CDR3 in DNA: TGTGCCAGCAGTATCCGGGACTCTTACGAGCAGTACTTC. Its protein is CASSIRDSYEQYF.

The chain recombines TRBV7-9 with TRBJ1-2, with D uncertain. The CDR3 loop spans 14 amino acids. V was shortened by 2 bases and J by 0 bases, with 7 bases between the two germline ends. Germline V gene lookup returns CDR1 SEHNR and CDR2 FQNEAQ (reference sequence). In DNA form, the CDR3 reads TGTGCCAGCAGCTTATTCGGGGCTAACTATGGCTACACCTTC. Amino acids: CASSLFGANYGYTF.

The gene calls are TRBV6-5 and TRBJ2-5, with 9 bases lining up with TRBD2. The J call may not be correct, given that the DNA end is closer to TRBJ2-7. CDR1 is MNHEY and CDR2 is SVGAGI in the germline V gene. The CDR3 loop spans 15 amino acids. The CDR3 nucleotides are TGTGCCAGCCGTCCCGGAGCGGGGGGCCCTTACGAGCAGTACTTC. Amino acid sequence: CASRPGAGGPYEQYF.